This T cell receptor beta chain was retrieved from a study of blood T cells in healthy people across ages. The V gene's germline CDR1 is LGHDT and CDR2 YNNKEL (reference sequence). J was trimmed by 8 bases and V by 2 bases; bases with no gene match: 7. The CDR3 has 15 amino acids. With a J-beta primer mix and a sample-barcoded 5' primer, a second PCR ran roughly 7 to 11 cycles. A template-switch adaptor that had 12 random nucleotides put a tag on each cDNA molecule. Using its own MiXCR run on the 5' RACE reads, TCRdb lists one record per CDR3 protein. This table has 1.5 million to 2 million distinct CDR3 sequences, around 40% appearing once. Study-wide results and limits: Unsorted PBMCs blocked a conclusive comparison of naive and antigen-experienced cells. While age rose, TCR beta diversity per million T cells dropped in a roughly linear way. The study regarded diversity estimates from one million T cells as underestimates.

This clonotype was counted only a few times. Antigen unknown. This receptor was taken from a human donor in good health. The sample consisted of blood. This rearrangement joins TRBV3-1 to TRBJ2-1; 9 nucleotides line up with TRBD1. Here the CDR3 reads CASSQPGQGRDEQFF. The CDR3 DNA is TGTGCCAGCAGCCAACCGGGACAGGGTCGCGATGAGCAGTTCTTC.